Shown below are 23 T cell receptor beta chains from a single sample sequenced in a study of blood T cell repertoires in COVID-19. Sequencing used immunoSEQ multiplex PCR; TCRdb keeps in-frame clones, though not all of them. The sample contains 120,000 or so clones, 60% to 85% of which appear only once. The sequenced sample consisted of peripheral blood. Every receptor here comes from a man between 65 and 85 years old with acute or convalescent COVID-19.

This clone was picked up one time. The CDR3 loop reads CASSQDFGQGNHEQFF. CDR3 nucleotide sequence: TGTGCCAGCAGCCAAGATTTCGGACAGGGGAACCATGAGCAGTTCTTC. The V call is TRBV3-1 (or the pseudogene TRBV3-2), the J call TRBJ2-1, with TRBD1 matching over 9 bases. Germline CDR1 LGHDT, CDR2 YNNKEL (reference sequence). V was clipped by 0 bases and J by 8 bases; unmatched bases: 8. The CDR3 runs to 16 residues.

This chain uses TRBV19 with TRBJ2-7; 7 bases line up with TRBD1. The V gene end was trimmed by 4 bases and the J gene end by 5 bases; junction bases not matched to a gene: 11. CDR3 length: 15 amino acids. The germline V gene encodes CDR1 LNHDA and CDR2 SQIVND (reference sequence). The CDR3 DNA follows: TGTGCCAGTAGTAAAGGAAGGGACAGACTCCACGAGCAGTACTTC. Translation: CASSKGRDRLHEQYF.

The chain uses TRBV28 and TRBJ2-3; 9 nucleotides match TRBD1. The CDR3 is 16 residues long. Looked up from germline, CDR1 is MDHEN and CDR2 is SYDVKM. J was trimmed by 0 bases and V by 7 bases; bases with no gene match: 8. CDR3: CASKLPGQGSTDTQYF. The CDR3 DNA follows: TGTGCCAGCAAACTCCCGGGACAGGGAAGCACAGATACGCAGTATTTT.

A single count supports this clone. The chain is built from TRBV29-1 and TRBJ1-1; 10 nucleotides agree with TRBD1. Unmatched junction bases numbered 7, after V lost 7 bases and J lost 5 bases. Germline V gene data show CDR1 as SQVTM and CDR2 as ANQGSEA. The CDR3 length is 13 residues. This CDR3 reads CSAGTGEGTEAFF. The CDR3 DNA follows: TGCAGCGCCGGGACAGGGGAGGGGACTGAAGCTTTCTTT.

This clone was seen a handful of times. V is TRBV6-2 or TRBV6-3 and J is TRBJ2-7; D not certain. CDR3 size: 11 residues. CDR1 MNHEY and CDR2 SVGEGT come from the germline V gene. V was trimmed by 4 bases and J by 4 bases, leaving 5 bases between them. The DNA of the CDR3 is TGTGCCAGCAGTTCCCAGTACGAGCAGTACTTC. Translation gives CASSSQYEQYF.

This chain connects TRBV18 to TRBJ1-5, with 9 bases aligning to TRBD1. The germline V gene has CDR1 KGHSH and CDR2 LQKENI. The junction had 9 bases not matched to a gene; V was cut back by 3 bases and J by 6 bases. The length of the CDR3 is 16 residues. CDR3 in DNA: TGTGCCAGCTCACCCCTCGGGACAGGGATAGGTCAGCCCCAGCATTTT. Its protein is CASSPLGTGIGQPQHF.

This sequence joins TRBV5-1 and TRBJ2-1; TRBD2 aligns across 7 bases. This CDR3 is built from 16 residues. The ends lost 3 bases at V and 2 bases at J; junction bases unmatched: 8. In germline, CDR1 is SGHRS, CDR2 YFSETQ. The CDR3 DNA reads TGCGCCAGCAGCTCAAGTAGCGGGTCCCCCTACAATGAGCAGTTCTTC. The encoded protein is CASSSSSGSPYNEQFF.

This clone was seen a few times. V and J are TRBV2 and TRBJ2-2, with D possibly matching TRBD1 (6 bases). Germline CDR1 reads SNHLY; CDR2 reads FYNNEI. The CDR3 loop spans 13 amino acids. Trimming cost V 10 bases and J 3 bases, with 12 bases left between them. Here the CDR3 DNA reads TGTGCCACCGCAGGGGCGTACACCGGGGAGCTGTTTTTT. Translation: CATAGAYTGELFF.

The gene calls are TRBV19 and TRBJ2-7; TRBD1 is a possible D gene (5 bases). Germline V lookup: CDR1 LNHDA, CDR2 SQIVND (reference sequence). The CDR3 totals 13 residues. V was cut by 5 bases and J by 1 base, with 9 bases left in between. As DNA, the CDR3 is TGTGCCAGTAGTTCTCAGGGTTCCTACGAGCAGTACTTC. Protein: CASSSQGSYEQYF.

As DNA, the CDR3 is TGCAGTGCTAGTCGTGGGGCGGTGGCAGATACGCAGTATTTT. Translated, it gives CSASRGAVADTQYF. The V call is TRBV20-1, the J call TRBJ2-3; a possible D gene is TRBD1 (5 bases). CDR3 length: 14 residues. Germline values: CDR1 DFQATT, CDR2 SNEGSKA (reference sequence). V was trimmed by 3 bases and J by 4 bases, leaving 14 bases between them.

The J gene is TRBJ1-6, the V gene TRBV19; tentative D call: TRBD1 (6 bases). CDR1 is LNHDA, CDR2 SQIVND, per germline (reference sequence). This CDR3 is built from 16 residues. V was cut by 6 bases and J by 7 bases, with 19 bases left in between. The CDR3 bases are TGTGCCAGTAGAGACTCAGGTCAGGGGCGGAATTCACCCCTCCACTTT. This codes for CASRDSGQGRNSPLHF.

This clone was seen a few times. V usage is TRBV30 and J usage is TRBJ2-7, with D hard to call. The germline V gene has CDR1 GTSNPN and CDR2 SVGIG (reference sequence). The CDR3 is made up of 17 amino acids. V lost 0 bases and J 1 base, leaving 19 bases between the germline ends. The CDR3 protein is CAWSVLDSPKSSYEQYF. The CDR3 DNA follows: TGTGCCTGGAGTGTACTTGACTCTCCAAAGAGTTCCTACGAGCAGTACTTC.

This chain links TRBV7-9 with TRBJ2-5; unclear D gene. The germline CDR1 and CDR2 sequences are SEHNR and FQNEAQ (reference sequence). Trimming pared 3 bases from V and 2 bases from J, leaving 7 bases between. The length of the CDR3 is 13 residues. The CDR3 nucleotides are TGTGCCAGCAGCTTCCGAGCACAAGAGACCCAGTACTTC. Translated, it gives CASSFRAQETQYF.

This clone was counted only a few times. V usage is TRBV30 and J usage is TRBJ2-1, with D perhaps matching TRBD2 (7 bases). Per germline, CDR1 GTSNPN and CDR2 SVGIG (reference sequence). The CDR3 is 16 amino acids. Trimming left V 1 base short and J 8 bases short, with 21 bases between. Here the CDR3 reads CAWSAGAGAEGDEQFF. In DNA, the CDR3 is TGTGCCTGGAGTGCCGGGGCGGGGGCTGAAGGCGATGAGCAGTTCTTC.

The chain combines TRBV5-1 with TRBJ1-6; D is possibly TRBD1 (6 bases). In germline, CDR1 is SGHRS, CDR2 YFSETQ. The CDR3 contains 18 residues. V shed 5 bases and J shed 0 bases, with 18 bases lying between them. The CDR3 protein is CASRNIQGDGSYNSPLHF. The CDR3 region has the DNA TGCGCCAGCAGGAATATACAGGGCGATGGCTCCTATAATTCACCCCTCCACTTT.

Of note for this clone: Other DNA sequences of this sample code for an identical CDR3. V and J are TRBV2 and TRBJ2-1; 9 bases line up with TRBD2. CDR3 length equals 15 residues. V was clipped by 1 base and J by 2 bases; unmatched bases: 0. Germline loops: CDR1 SNHLY, CDR2 FYNNEI. The CDR3 region is CASSEGLAAYNEQFF. CDR3 coding DNA: TGTGCCAGCAGTGAAGGACTAGCGGCCTACAATGAGCAGTTCTTC.

In regard to this clone: In the same sample, other DNA sequences code for this CDR3. The rearrangement joins TRBV29-1 to TRBJ1-1; a possible D gene is TRBD1 (5 bases). Trimming pared 3 bases from V and 5 bases from J, leaving 16 bases between. Germline lookup yields CDR1 SQVTM and CDR2 ANQGSEA. CDR3 length: 14 residues. CDR3 loop: CSVEGAGLGTEAFF. The DNA of the CDR3 is TGCAGCGTTGAGGGTGCAGGGTTAGGGACTGAAGCTTTCTTT.

The chain has TRBV6-2 or TRBV6-3 and TRBJ2-5; D unclear. There are 12 residues in the CDR3. CDR1 and CDR2 (germline): MNHEY, SVGEGT. V shed 5 bases and J shed 1 base, with 5 bases lying between them. This CDR3 reads CASSNTQETQYF. The CDR3 coding sequence is TGTGCCAGCAGTAACACCCAAGAGACCCAGTACTTC.

J is TRBJ1-2 and V is TRBV12-3 or TRBV12-4; D unclear. The V end was cut by 8 bases, the J end by 4 bases, with 11 bases between. CDR3 length: 12 residues. CDR3 sequence reads: CASGVRGYGYTF. Here the CDR3 DNA reads TGTGCCAGCGGAGTTAGAGGCTATGGCTACACCTTC.

The V call is TRBV10-3, the J call TRBJ2-2; 11 bases map to TRBD2. V gave up 5 bases and J gave up 6 bases; unmatched junction bases: 11. The CDR3 length is 17 residues. Germline lookup yields CDR1 ENHRY and CDR2 SYGVKD. This chain's CDR3 is CAISSHGTSGVAGELFF. The DNA of the CDR3 is TGTGCCATCAGTTCCCACGGGACTAGCGGAGTGGCCGGGGAGCTGTTTTTT.

This CDR3 reads CASSGRLTTGELFF. DNA for the CDR3: TGTGCCAGCAGTGGGCGACTGACTACCGGGGAGCTGTTTTTT. The rearrangement uses TRBV25-1 and TRBJ2-2; D unclear. This CDR3 contains 14 residues. The germline gives CDR1 MGHDK, CDR2 SYGVNS. V was shortened by 4 bases and J by 5 bases, with 11 bases between the two germline ends.

The rearrangement joins TRBV28 to TRBJ1-6; 8 bases map to TRBD1. With V trimmed by 5 bases and J by 8 bases, 5 bases remained unmatched. The CDR3 runs to 14 residues. The germline V gene has CDR1 MDHEN and CDR2 SYDVKM. The CDR3 DNA follows: TGTGCCAGCAGTCCGGGACAGGCTGATTCACCCCTCCACTTT. This encodes CASSPGQADSPLHF.

This clone occurred a few times. This chain connects TRBV29-1 to TRBJ2-3; TRBD2 matches 7 bases. Germline CDR1 is SQVTM and CDR2 is ANQGSEA. This CDR3 contains 13 residues. J was trimmed by 1 base and V by 3 bases; bases with no gene match: 1. CDR3 residues: CSVDRGGTDTQYF. DNA for the CDR3: TGCAGCGTTGACCGGGGGGGCACAGATACGCAGTATTTT.